This record looks at one T cell receptor (beta chain) sequence and its context. The data originate from a study of T cell responses to AZD1222 COVID-19 vaccine. CDR1 is LGHNT and CDR2 is FRNRAP in the germline V gene. The CDR3 length is 15 residues. V was clipped by 1 base and J by 3 bases, with 12 bases between them. Assay: immunoSEQ multiplex PCR; the TCRdb copy retains only in-frame clones and omits some. The sample lists some 150,000 clones, 90% occurring once. This rearrangement joins TRBV12-5 to TRBJ1-1, with no clear D. This clonotype was obtained from an adult in good health. Sequences were derived from peripheral blood, sampled on day 0 of AZD1222 vaccination. This chain's CDR3 is CASGLDRASDTEAFF. Written as DNA, the CDR3 is TGTGCTAGTGGTTTGGACCGCGCATCAGACACTGAAGCTTTCTTT.